The text below deals with one TCR beta chain. Trimming left V 2 bases short and J 0 bases short, with 22 bases between. This CDR3 spans 19 amino acids. Germline V gene data show CDR1 as MNHNS and CDR2 as SASEGT. Researchers prepared the TCRbeta library using unique molecular identifiers, the study reports. MiXCR, applied by TCRdb to the PCR reads, yields one record per CDR3 protein. The sample has hundreds of thousands of distinct CDR3 sequences, about 16% seen once. This sample was taken from a study of T-cell reconstitution after alpha-beta-depleted transplantation in children. This sample comprised PBMCs from the stem cell graft donor, obtained from the stem cell graft. This TCR was recovered from a human donor who donated a stem cell graft to a child with acute lymphoblastic leukemia. This chain uses TRBV6-1 with TRBJ1-1; D perhaps matches TRBD1 (6 bases). The CDR3 region has the DNA TGTGCCAGCAGTGAAAGCGTCTTGGGCCGGACAGAATTGAACACTGAAGCTTTCTTT. It is translated as CASSESVLGRTELNTEAFF.